This record covers a single TCR beta chain. Antigen: not known. The sample is drawn from a study of cytomegalovirus exposure and HLA in healthy donors. Across the whole study: Out of fewer than 500 genotyped donors, less than 90% belonged to the Caucasian-associated ancestry cluster.

General study points: Across HLA loci, a later analysis found differing TCR association rates, with DRB1 most and HLA-C fewest.

PCR amplification relied on 60 Vbeta primers (plus 13 Jbeta primers). Assay used: immunoSEQ multiplex PCR; TCRdb lists only in-frame clones, some missing. Counted here are under 250,000 clones, around 80% occurring once; the ten biggest clones make up approximately 5.7%. The sample comprised PBMCs. The sequence came from a middle-aged man in good health and CMV-seropositive.

CDR3 sequence reads: CASSEAGAGRRGDTQYF. The CDR3 nucleotides are TGTGCCAGCAGTGAAGCCGGGGCAGGGCGGAGGGGAGATACGCAGTATTTT. The chain is built from TRBV6-1 and TRBJ2-3; tentative D call: TRBD2 (6 bases). V shed 0 bases and J shed 5 bases, with 18 bases lying between them. This CDR3 is built from 17 residues. Germline V gene sequence: CDR1 MNHNS, CDR2 SASEGT.